Below, 25 T cell receptor beta chains from the same sample are listed, as sequenced in a study of beta chain features in type 1 diabetes. The study's findings and limits: When Type 1 diabetes patients were examined, their TCRB CDR3s proved moderately but significantly shorter in all four CD4+ subsets.

No antigen has been identified for these receptors. Sequenced material consisted of expressed TCRB transcripts (all of the isolated RNA was reverse transcribed). The protocol was immunoSEQ multiplex PCR, while the TCRdb copy is restricted to in-frame clones and leaves out a portion. There are roughly 700,000 clones in the sample; 13% occur only once, and less than 0.025% lies in the top ten. Sequencing used naive CD4+ T cells from blood. These receptors were taken from a man aged 18 to 30 with type 1 diabetes.

In its sample, this clone was seen a few times. CDR3 sequence reads: CASSPAGGNQPQHF. CDR3 nucleotides: TGTGCCAGCAGCCCGGCGGGGGGGAATCAGCCCCAGCATTTT. This chain links TRBV7-2 with TRBJ1-5; possible D gene TRBD1, 5 bases. Trimming took off 5 bases at V and 4 bases at J, with 12 bases between the two ends. The CDR3 has 14 amino acids. The germline CDR1 and CDR2 sequences are SGHTA and FQGNSA.

This rearrangement joins TRBV5-4 to TRBJ2-3, with 11 bases lining up with TRBD2. Trimming took 4 bases from V and 3 from J; bases not matched to a gene: 10. From germline, CDR1 is SGHNT and CDR2 YYREEE (reference sequence). This CDR3 region has 17 residues. In DNA form, the CDR3 reads TGTGCCAGCAGCCTCCCAATAGCGGGGGGGCCGACAGATACGCAGTATTTT. Amino acid sequence: CASSLPIAGGPTDTQYF.

This clone was picked up a small number of times. CDR3 DNA: TGCAGCGTTGAAGATCGGGACAGGGGAGTACAAGAGACCCAGTACTTC. Translating it yields CSVEDRDRGVQETQYF. J is TRBJ2-5 and V is TRBV29-1; 10 nucleotides line up with TRBD1. V lost 0 bases to trimming and J lost 2 bases; unmatched junction nucleotides: 6. From germline, CDR1 is SQVTM and CDR2 ANQGSEA. CDR3 length: 16 amino acids.

In its sample, this clone was seen a few times. CDR3: CASSGQGYREAFF. Here the CDR3 DNA reads TGTGCCAGTTCGGGACAGGGTTATCGTGAAGCTTTCTTT. The V gene is TRBV19, the J gene TRBJ1-1, with TRBD1 matching 9 bases. V shed 8 bases, J shed 7 bases, and the junction held 8 bases outside the gene matches. Per the germline V gene, CDR1 is LNHDA and CDR2 is SQIVND (reference sequence). This CDR3 is built from 13 residues.

There are a few counts of this clone. The CDR3 nucleotides read TGTGCCAGCAGTCGGGGGGCTGCCACTGAAGCTTTCTTT. Protein product: CASSRGAATEAFF. J is TRBJ1-1 and V is TRBV6-1; D perhaps matches TRBD1 (6 bases). Germline V gene data show CDR1 as MNHNS and CDR2 as SASEGT. This CDR3 region has 13 residues. Deletions cut 5 bases from V and 4 bases from J, with 11 bases between.

The rearrangement joins TRBV4-1 to TRBJ2-4; D is ambiguous. Trimming pared 0 bases from V and 5 bases from J, leaving 5 bases between. The germline CDR1 and CDR2 sequences are MGHRA and YSYEKL. CDR3 length equals 13 residues. The CDR3 loop is CASSQEGQNIQYF. The CDR3 DNA reads TGCGCCAGCAGCCAAGAAGGTCAAAACATTCAGTACTTC.

The J gene is TRBJ1-2, the V gene TRBV20-1; D remains unclear. The germline gives CDR1 DFQATT, CDR2 SNEGSKA (reference sequence). The CDR3 is made up of 11 amino acids. The ends were cut back, 7 bases at V and 2 bases at J, with 8 bases in the middle. The CDR3 DNA reads TGCAGTGGTTACCTGAACTATGGCTACACCTTC. This translates into CSGYLNYGYTF.

This clone was observed a few times. V is TRBV10-3 and J is TRBJ2-7, with 8 bases lining up with TRBD1. V lost 5 bases, J lost 5 bases, and 8 bases stayed unmatched. The CDR3 is made up of 14 amino acids. Germline values: CDR1 ENHRY, CDR2 SYGVKD. CDR3 DNA: TGTGCCATCAGTCCGACAGGGGAGGTAAACGAGCAGTACTTC. This encodes CAISPTGEVNEQYF.

The chain recombines TRBV5-1 with TRBJ2-3; D may be TRBD1 (6 bases). The CDR3 runs 15 residues. The germline V and J ends were trimmed by 4 bases and 3 bases, with 15 bases remaining between them. The germline gives CDR1 SGHRS, CDR2 YFSETQ. CDR3 DNA sequence: TGCGCCAGCAGCCGGACAGATCCCTTTACAGATACGCAGTATTTT. It specifies CASSRTDPFTDTQYF.

The J gene is TRBJ2-1, the V gene TRBV6-6; 9 bases align to TRBD1. CDR1 and CDR2 (germline): MNHNY, SVGAGI (reference sequence). CDR3 length equals 14 residues. Germline trimming cut 5 bases from V and 8 bases from J; bases unmatched to any gene: 7. The CDR3 is CASSTGQGGHEQFF. CDR3 DNA: TGTGCCAGCAGTACGGGACAGGGTGGCCATGAGCAGTTCTTC.

This clone was recorded a few times. The J gene is TRBJ2-3, the V gene TRBV9; a possible D gene is TRBD2 (6 bases). Trimming left V 3 bases short and J 1 base short, with 12 bases between. In germline, CDR1 is SGDLS, CDR2 YYNGEE. The CDR3 length is 15 residues. The CDR3 loop reads CASSAGLQGTDTQYF. The CDR3 DNA sequence: TGTGCCAGCAGCGCCGGACTACAAGGCACAGATACGCAGTATTTT.

The V and J genes are TRBV5-1 and TRBJ2-1; TRBD1 agrees at 7 bases. Unmatched junction bases numbered 3, after V lost 4 bases and J lost 8 bases. The CDR3 has 12 residues. Germline CDR1 SGHRS, CDR2 YFSETQ. As DNA, the CDR3 is TGCGCCAGCAGCAACCAGGGGGATGAGCAGTTCTTC. Its protein product is CASSNQGDEQFF.

This clone was seen a few times. V is TRBV13 and J is TRBJ2-7, with 7 bases matching TRBD1. V lost 4 bases and J lost 6; bases outside the gene matches: 9. The germline V gene has CDR1 PRHDT and CDR2 FYEKMQ (reference sequence). This CDR3 comprises 14 residues. This CDR3 is CASSSGQVSSEQYF. CDR3 nucleotide sequence: TGTGCCAGCAGCTCCGGACAGGTTTCATCCGAGCAGTACTTC.

The rearrangement uses TRBV30 and TRBJ1-5; D ambiguous. Germline CDR1 is GTSNPN and CDR2 is SVGIG (reference sequence). The CDR3 covers 13 residues. V was shortened by 4 bases and J by 3 bases, with 10 bases between the two germline ends. The CDR3 nucleotides are TGTGCCTGGACCTCGGACGTCAATCAGCCCCAGCATTTT. Amino acids: CAWTSDVNQPQHF. The complete variable domain, with remaining parts taken from reference TRBV30 and TRBJ1-5, reads SQTIHQWPATLVQPVGSPLSLECTVEGTSNPNLYWYRQAAGRGLQLLFYSVGIGQISSEVPQNLSASRPQDRQFILSSKKLLLSDSGFYLCAWTSDVNQPQHFGDGTRLSIL.

This clone occurred a few times. V is TRBV4-2 and J is TRBJ1-5, with 8 bases identical to TRBD1. This CDR3 has 15 amino acids. Trimming took 4 bases from V and 7 from J; bases not matched to a gene: 9. Looked up from germline, CDR1 is LGHNA and CDR2 is YNFKEQ. DNA of the CDR3: TGTGCCAGCAGCCCCTACCCGACAGGGGTCCAGCCCCAGCATTTT. This sequence encodes CASSPYPTGVQPQHF.

In this sample, this clone turned up a few times. The rearrangement uses TRBV5-1 and TRBJ2-5; possible D gene TRBD2, 6 bases. The CDR3 consists of 15 residues. V dropped 2 bases and J dropped 1 base, with 12 bases sitting between them. The germline gives CDR1 SGHRS, CDR2 YFSETQ. The CDR3 nucleotides read TGCGCCAGCAGCTTAGTTCCGGGGGTCCAAGAGACCCAGTACTTC. Translation gives CASSLVPGVQETQYF.

The chain has TRBV30 and TRBJ2-5, with D unclear. Per germline, CDR1 GTSNPN and CDR2 SVGIG (reference sequence). Trimming shortened V by 1 base and J by 4 bases, and 19 bases separated the two germline ends. The length of the CDR3 is 16 residues. DNA for the CDR3: TGTGCCTGGAGTGCCGTGTCGTCGAAGGGTGGAGAGACCCAGTACTTC. Its translation is CAWSAVSSKGGETQYF.

This chain joins TRBV16 and TRBJ2-7; D may be TRBD1 (7 bases). Germline CDR1 and CDR2: KGHSY and FQNENV. The length of the CDR3 is 14 residues. The V gene lost 4 bases and the J gene lost 6 bases, with 16 bases spanning the gap. CDR3 nucleotide sequence: TGTGCCAGCAGCCCCATCAGGGGGGCCGGCGAGCAGTACTTC. Translation gives CASSPIRGAGEQYF.

This clone showed up just a few times. This chain uses TRBV10-3 with TRBJ2-6; weak D call: TRBD2 (5 bases). The CDR3 runs 16 residues. Germline values: CDR1 ENHRY, CDR2 SYGVKD. Trimming shortened V by 2 bases and J by 2 bases, and 10 bases separated the two germline ends. DNA of the CDR3: TGTGCCATCAGTGAGGATGGAGGCGCTGGGGCCAACGTCCTGACTTTC. Its translation is CAISEDGGAGANVLTF.

The V call is TRBV10-3, the J call TRBJ2-7; 14 bases line up with TRBD2. The CDR3 totals 17 residues. Losses at the gene ends were 10 bases for V and 2 bases for J; bases not matched to a gene: 13. Per germline, CDR1 ENHRY and CDR2 SYGVKD. CDR3 coding DNA: TGTGCCACCATCCGAGGACTAGCGGGGGGTTCAGCCTACGAGCAGTACTTC. It yields the protein CATIRGLAGGSAYEQYF.

In this sample, this clone turned up a few times. V gene TRBV10-3 combines with J gene TRBJ2-5; D is uncertain. There are 14 residues in the CDR3. CDR1 and CDR2 from the germline V gene are ENHRY and SYGVKD. Trimming removed 0 bases from V and 4 bases from J, with 9 bases in between. The CDR3 coding sequence is TGTGCCATCAGTGAGTCGGGCAGCATAGAGACCCAGTACTTC. Encoded protein: CAISESGSIETQYF.

This clone occurred a few times. The rearrangement joins TRBV6-5 to TRBJ2-7, with D unclear. V lost 7 bases and J 0 bases, leaving 13 bases between the germline ends. CDR3 size: 14 residues. In germline, CDR1 is MNHEY, CDR2 SVGAGI. The CDR3 spells CASKRAENSYEQYF. Written as DNA, the CDR3 is TGTGCCAGCAAAAGGGCGGAGAACTCCTACGAGCAGTACTTC.

The rearrangement joins TRBV7-9 to TRBJ2-1, with D perhaps TRBD2 (5 bases). Trimming left V 5 bases short and J 8 bases short, with 16 bases between. The CDR3 contains 14 residues. CDR1 and CDR2 from the germline V gene are SEHNR and FQNEAQ (reference sequence). This chain's CDR3 is CASSQTVRADEQFF. In DNA form, the CDR3 reads TGTGCCAGCAGCCAAACCGTGAGGGCCGATGAGCAGTTCTTC.

The chain joins TRBV4-1 to TRBJ1-3, with D uncertain. V lost 1 base and J 0 bases, leaving 10 bases between the germline ends. Germline CDR1 reads MGHRA; CDR2 reads YSYEKL. This CDR3 has 16 amino acids. In nucleotides, the CDR3 is TGCGCCAGCAGCCAAGGGCAGCGAGGCTCTGGAAACACCATATATTTT. Residues: CASSQGQRGSGNTIYF.

This clone occurred a few times. The rearrangement joins TRBV7-9 to TRBJ2-3; 7 nucleotides agree with TRBD1. Losses at the gene ends were 2 bases for V and 5 bases for J; bases not matched to a gene: 7. The CDR3 consists of 15 residues. Germline V gene lookup returns CDR1 SEHNR and CDR2 FQNEAQ (reference sequence). Here the CDR3 reads CASSLLQGIRDTQYF. CDR3 sequence (DNA): TGTGCCAGCAGCTTATTACAGGGGATACGAGATACGCAGTATTTT.